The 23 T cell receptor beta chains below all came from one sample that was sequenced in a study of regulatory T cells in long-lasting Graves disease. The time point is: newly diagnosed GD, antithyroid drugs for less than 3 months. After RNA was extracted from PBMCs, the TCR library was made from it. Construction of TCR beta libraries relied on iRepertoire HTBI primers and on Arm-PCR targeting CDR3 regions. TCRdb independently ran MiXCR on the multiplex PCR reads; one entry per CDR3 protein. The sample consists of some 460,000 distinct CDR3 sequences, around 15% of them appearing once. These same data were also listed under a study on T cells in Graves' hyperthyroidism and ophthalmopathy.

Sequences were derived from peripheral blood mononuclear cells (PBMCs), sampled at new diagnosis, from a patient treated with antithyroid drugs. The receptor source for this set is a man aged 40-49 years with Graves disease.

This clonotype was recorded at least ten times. CDR3: CASSLNREETQYF. CDR3 nucleotides: TGTGCCAGCTCACTAAACAGGGAAGAGACCCAGTACTTC. The chain couples TRBV7-3 to TRBJ2-5, with TRBD1 as a possible D gene (6 bases). The CDR3 has 13 amino acids. Trimming removed 8 bases at V and 3 bases at J, with 13 bases between. CDR1 and CDR2 from the germline V gene are SGHTA and FQGTGA.

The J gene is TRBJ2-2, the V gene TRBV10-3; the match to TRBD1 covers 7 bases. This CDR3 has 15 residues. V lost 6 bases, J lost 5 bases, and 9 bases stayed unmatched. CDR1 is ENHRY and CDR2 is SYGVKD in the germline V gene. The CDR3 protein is CAIRTGKCWTGELFF. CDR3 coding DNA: TGTGCCATCAGGACAGGGAAGTGCTGGACCGGGGAGCTGTTTTTT.

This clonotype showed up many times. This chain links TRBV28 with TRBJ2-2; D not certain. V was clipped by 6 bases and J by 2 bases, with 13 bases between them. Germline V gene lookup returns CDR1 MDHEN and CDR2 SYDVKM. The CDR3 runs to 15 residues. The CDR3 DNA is TGTGCCAGCAGACTTAGAAAGGGAAACACCGGGGAGCTGTTTTTT. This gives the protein CASRLRKGNTGELFF. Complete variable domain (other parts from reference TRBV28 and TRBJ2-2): DVKVTQSSRYLVKRTGEKVFLECVQDMDHENMFWYRQDPGLGLRLIYFSYDVKMKEKGDIPEGYSVSREKKERFSLILESASTNQTSMYLCASRLRKGNTGELFFGEGSRLTVL.

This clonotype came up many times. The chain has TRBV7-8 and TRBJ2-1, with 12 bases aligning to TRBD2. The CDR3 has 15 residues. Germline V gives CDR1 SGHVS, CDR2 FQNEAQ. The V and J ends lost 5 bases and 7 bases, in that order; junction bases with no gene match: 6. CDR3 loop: CASSPGLAGMNEQFF. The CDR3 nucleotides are TGTGCCAGCAGCCCCGGACTAGCGGGAATGAATGAGCAGTTCTTC.

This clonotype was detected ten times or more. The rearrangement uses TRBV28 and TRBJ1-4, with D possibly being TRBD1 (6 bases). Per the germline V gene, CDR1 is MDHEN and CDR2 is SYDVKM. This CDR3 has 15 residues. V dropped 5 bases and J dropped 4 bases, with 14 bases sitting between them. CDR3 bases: TGTGCCAGCAGTCCTTGGGGGGCGAGTAATGAAAAACTGTTTTTT. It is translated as CASSPWGASNEKLFF.

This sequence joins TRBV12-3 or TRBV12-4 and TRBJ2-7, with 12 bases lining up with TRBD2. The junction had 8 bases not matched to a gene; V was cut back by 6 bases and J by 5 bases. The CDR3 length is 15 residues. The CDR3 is CASSLAGGPGNEQYF. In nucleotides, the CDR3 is TGTGCCAGCAGCCTAGCGGGAGGGCCGGGTAACGAGCAGTACTTC.

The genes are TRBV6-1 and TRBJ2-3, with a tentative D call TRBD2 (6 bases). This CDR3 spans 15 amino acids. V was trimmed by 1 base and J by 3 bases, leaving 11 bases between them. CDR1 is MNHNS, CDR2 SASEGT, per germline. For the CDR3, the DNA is TGTGCCAGCAGTGAAGGGGGGGTAAGGACAGATACGCAGTATTTT. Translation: CASSEGGVRTDTQYF.

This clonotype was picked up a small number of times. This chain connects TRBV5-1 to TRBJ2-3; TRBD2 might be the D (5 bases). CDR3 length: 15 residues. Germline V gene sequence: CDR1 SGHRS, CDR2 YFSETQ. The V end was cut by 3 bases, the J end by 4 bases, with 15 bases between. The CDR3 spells CASSSTGIRADTQYF. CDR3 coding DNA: TGCGCCAGCAGCTCGACGGGGATAAGGGCAGATACGCAGTATTTT.

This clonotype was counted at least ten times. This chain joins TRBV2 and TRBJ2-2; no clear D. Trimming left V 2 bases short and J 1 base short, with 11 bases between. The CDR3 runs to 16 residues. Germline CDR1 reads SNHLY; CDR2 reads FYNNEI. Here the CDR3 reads CASSERMLQNTGELFF. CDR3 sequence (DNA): TGTGCCAGCAGTGAAAGGATGTTACAGAACACCGGGGAGCTGTTTTTT.

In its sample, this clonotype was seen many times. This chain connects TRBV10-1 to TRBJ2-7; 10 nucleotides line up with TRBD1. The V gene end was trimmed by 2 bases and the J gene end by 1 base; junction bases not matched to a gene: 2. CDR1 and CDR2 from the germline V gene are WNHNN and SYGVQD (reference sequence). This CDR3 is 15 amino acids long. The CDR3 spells CASSEAGQGSYEQYF. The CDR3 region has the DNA TGCGCCAGCAGTGAGGCGGGACAGGGGTCCTACGAGCAGTACTTC.

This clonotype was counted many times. CDR3: CSVGGDTEAFF. The CDR3 DNA is TGCAGTGTGGGAGGGGACACTGAAGCTTTCTTT. The chain employs TRBV20-1 and TRBJ1-1; D possibly corresponds to TRBD1 (5 bases). Germline loops: CDR1 DFQATT, CDR2 SNEGSKA (reference sequence). V lost 7 bases and J 3 bases, leaving 9 bases between the germline ends. This CDR3 has 11 residues.

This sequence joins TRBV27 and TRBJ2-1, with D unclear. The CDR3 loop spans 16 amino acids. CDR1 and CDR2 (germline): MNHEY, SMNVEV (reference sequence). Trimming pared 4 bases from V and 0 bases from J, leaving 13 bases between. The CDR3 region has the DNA TGTGCCAGCAGTTCAACGCAGATGAGCTCCTACAATGAGCAGTTCTTC. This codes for CASSSTQMSSYNEQFF.

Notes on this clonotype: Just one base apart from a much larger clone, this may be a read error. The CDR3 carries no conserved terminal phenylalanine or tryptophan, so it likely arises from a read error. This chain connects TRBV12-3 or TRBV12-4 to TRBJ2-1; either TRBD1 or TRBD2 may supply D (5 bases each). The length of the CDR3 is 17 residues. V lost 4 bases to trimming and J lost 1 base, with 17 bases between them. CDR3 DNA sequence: TGTGCCAGCAGTTCGACTATGGGGGACCGATCCTACAATGAGCAGTTCCTC. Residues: CASSSTMGDRSYNEQFL.

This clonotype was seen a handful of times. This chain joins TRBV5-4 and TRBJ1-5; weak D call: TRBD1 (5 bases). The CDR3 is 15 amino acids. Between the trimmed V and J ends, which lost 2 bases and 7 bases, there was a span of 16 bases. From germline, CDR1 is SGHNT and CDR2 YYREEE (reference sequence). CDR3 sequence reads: CASSFGGVTSQPQHF. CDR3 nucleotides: TGTGCCAGCAGCTTTGGAGGGGTTACTTCGCAGCCCCAGCATTTT.

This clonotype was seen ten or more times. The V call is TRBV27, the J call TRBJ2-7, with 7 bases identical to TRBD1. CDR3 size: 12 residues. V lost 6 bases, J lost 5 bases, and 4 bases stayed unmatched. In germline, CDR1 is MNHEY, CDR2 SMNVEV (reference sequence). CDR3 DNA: TGTGCCAGCAGGACAGGGAAAAACGAGCAGTACTTC. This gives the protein CASRTGKNEQYF.

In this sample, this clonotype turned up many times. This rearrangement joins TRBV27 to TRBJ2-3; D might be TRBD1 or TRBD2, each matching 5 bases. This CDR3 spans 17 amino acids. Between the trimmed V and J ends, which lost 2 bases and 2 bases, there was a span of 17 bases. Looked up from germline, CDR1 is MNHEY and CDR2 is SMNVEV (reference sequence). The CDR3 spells CASSLVGTGRPTDTQYF. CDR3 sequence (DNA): TGTGCCAGCAGTTTAGTAGGGACCGGGCGCCCCACAGATACGCAGTATTTT.

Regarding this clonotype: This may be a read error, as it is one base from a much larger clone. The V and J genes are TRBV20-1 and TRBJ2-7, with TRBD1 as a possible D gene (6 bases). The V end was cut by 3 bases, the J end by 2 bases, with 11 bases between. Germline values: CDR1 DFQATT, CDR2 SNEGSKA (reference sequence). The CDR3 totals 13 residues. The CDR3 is CSARGTKAYEQYF. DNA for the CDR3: TGCAGTGCTAGGGGGACAAAGGCCTACGAGCAGTACTTC.

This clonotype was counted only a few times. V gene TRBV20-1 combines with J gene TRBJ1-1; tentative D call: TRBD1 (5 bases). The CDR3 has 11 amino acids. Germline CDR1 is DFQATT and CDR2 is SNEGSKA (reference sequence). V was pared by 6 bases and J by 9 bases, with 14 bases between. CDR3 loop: CSARTLGKAFF. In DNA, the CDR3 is TGCAGTGCCAGGACATTGGGAAAAGCTTTCTTT.

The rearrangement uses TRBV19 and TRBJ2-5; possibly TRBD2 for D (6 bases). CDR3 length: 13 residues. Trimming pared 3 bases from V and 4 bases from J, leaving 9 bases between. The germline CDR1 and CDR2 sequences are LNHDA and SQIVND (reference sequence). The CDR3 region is CASSILRGETQYF. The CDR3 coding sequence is TGTGCCAGTAGTATCCTGCGGGGAGAGACCCAGTACTTC.

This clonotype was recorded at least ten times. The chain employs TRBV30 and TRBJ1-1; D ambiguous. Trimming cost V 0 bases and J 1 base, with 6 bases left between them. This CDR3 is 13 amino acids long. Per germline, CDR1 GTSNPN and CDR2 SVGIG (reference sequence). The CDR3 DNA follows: TGTGCCTGGAGTGTACAAGCGAACACTGAAGCTTTCTTT. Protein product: CAWSVQANTEAFF.

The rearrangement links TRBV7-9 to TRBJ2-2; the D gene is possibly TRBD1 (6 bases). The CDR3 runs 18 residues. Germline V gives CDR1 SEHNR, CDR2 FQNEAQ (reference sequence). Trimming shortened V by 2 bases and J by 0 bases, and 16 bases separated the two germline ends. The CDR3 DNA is TGTGCCAGCAGCTTAACCCTGCTTGGGACAACGAACACCGGGGAGCTGTTTTTT. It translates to CASSLTLLGTTNTGELFF.

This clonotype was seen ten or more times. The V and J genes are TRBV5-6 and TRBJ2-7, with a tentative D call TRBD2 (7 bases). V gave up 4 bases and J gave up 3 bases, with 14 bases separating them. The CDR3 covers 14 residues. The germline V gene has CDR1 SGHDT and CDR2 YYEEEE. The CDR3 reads CASSKTRGGYEQYF. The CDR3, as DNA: TGTGCCAGCAGCAAAACGAGGGGGGGCTACGAGCAGTACTTC.

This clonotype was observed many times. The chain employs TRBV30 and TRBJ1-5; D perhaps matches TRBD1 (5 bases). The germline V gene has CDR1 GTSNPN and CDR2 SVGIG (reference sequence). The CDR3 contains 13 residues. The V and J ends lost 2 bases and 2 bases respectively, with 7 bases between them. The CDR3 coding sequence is TGTGCCTGGAGTTGGGACGGCAATCAGCCCCAGCATTTT. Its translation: CAWSWDGNQPQHF.